Each of the 5 T cell receptor beta chains below was sequenced from the same sample in a study of blood T cell repertoires in COVID-19. Clones were sequenced by immunoSEQ multiplex PCR, and TCRdb holds only the in-frame ones, with some missing. The profile shows about 340,000 clones, around 86% of them singletons. Material for sequencing was peripheral blood. The receptors stem from a woman aged 45-59 years with COVID-19, enrolled during active disease.

The chain combines TRBV18 with TRBJ2-7; the D is unclear. The germline V gene encodes CDR1 KGHSH and CDR2 LQKENI. This CDR3 is 13 amino acids long. Trimming removed 3 bases at V and 5 bases at J, with 11 bases between. The CDR3 loop is CASSPQTGNEQYF. CDR3 DNA: TGTGCCAGCTCACCCCAGACTGGCAACGAGCAGTACTTC.

This clone was seen a few times. The chain joins TRBV3-1 (or the pseudogene TRBV3-2) to TRBJ1-1, with a possible D match to TRBD1 (5 bases). The V end was cut by 4 bases, the J end by 0 bases, with 15 bases between. From germline, CDR1 is LGHDT and CDR2 YNNKEL (reference sequence). CDR3 length equals 16 residues. CDR3 DNA: TGTGCCAGCAGCCTCTGGAGGGCGGACATGAACACTGAAGCTTTCTTT. Amino acids: CASSLWRADMNTEAFF.

This clone was observed once. V is TRBV6-1 and J is TRBJ2-7, with D perhaps TRBD1 (5 bases). V lost 0 bases, J lost 0 bases, and 12 bases lay in between. The germline gives CDR1 MNHNS, CDR2 SASEGT. The CDR3 runs to 16 residues. Here the CDR3 reads CASSEARQGSSYEQYF. DNA for the CDR3: TGTGCCAGCAGTGAAGCTCGGCAGGGAAGCTCCTACGAGCAGTACTTC.

The sample holds one count of this clone. The chain uses TRBV19 and TRBJ1-5, with a possible D match to TRBD1 (5 bases). Looked up from germline, CDR1 is LNHDA and CDR2 is SQIVND (reference sequence). With 5 bases removed from V and 0 bases from J, the gap between germline ends came to 14 bases. This CDR3 contains 16 residues. The CDR3, as DNA: TGTGCCAGTAGTGCCTCGGGACTTTATAGCAATCAGCCCCAGCATTTT. This encodes CASSASGLYSNQPQHF.

This rearrangement joins TRBV7-9 to TRBJ1-4, with D possibly being TRBD1 (6 bases). Trimming left V 1 base short and J 5 bases short, with 8 bases between. The germline gives CDR1 SEHNR, CDR2 FQNEAQ (reference sequence). This CDR3 is 14 amino acids long. The CDR3 DNA sequence: TGTGCCAGCAGCTTAGACAGGGAGAATGAAAAACTGTTTTTT. This translates into CASSLDRENEKLFF.